The clone carrying this TCR beta chain was recorded only once. This sample is drawn from a study of blood T cell repertoires in COVID-19. TCRdb's table, derived via immunoSEQ multiplex PCR, lists solely in-frame clones and lacks some. The table lists about 200,000 clones, approximately 81% of them singletons. Germline CDR1 SGHAT, CDR2 FQDESV (reference sequence). The CDR3 runs 14 residues. V lost 5 bases, J lost 1 base, and 10 bases lay in between. The material sequenced was peripheral blood. This rearrangement joins TRBV11-1 to TRBJ2-3; TRBD2 is a possible D gene (5 bases). This receptor was identified in an elderly woman with acute or convalescent COVID-19. CDR3 DNA: TGTGCCAGCAGCCGAGGACTCGGCACAGATACGCAGTATTTT. It codes for CASSRGLGTDTQYF.